This TCR beta chain was sequenced during a study of blood T cell repertoires in COVID-19. The overall study: Samples representing acute and convalescent COVID-19 were sourced from the United States, Italy and Spain. T cells, B-cell-depleted T cells, or PBMCs supplied cDNA or gDNA.

The CDR3 is 15 amino acids. The junction had 11 bases not matched to a gene; V was cut back by 4 bases and J by 9 bases. Germline CDR1 is LGHDT and CDR2 is YNNKEL (reference sequence). Study processing details: Nucleated cell number was recorded as an estimate derived from reference gene primer amplification. Data came from immunoSEQ multiplex PCR; TCRdb stores just in-frame clones and leaves some out. V and J calls and clone size are copied from that table; D and trimming were computed from the DNA. The sample includes 70,000 or so clones, just over 90% of them seen just once. The sequenced sample was peripheral blood. This clonotype was sampled from a woman aged 18-35 years with acute or convalescent COVID-19. The V gene is TRBV3-1 (or the pseudogene TRBV3-2), the J gene TRBJ2-7; 11 bases map to TRBD1. The chain's CDR3 is CASSPMGQGEKGQYF. The DNA of the CDR3 is TGTGCCAGCAGCCCAATGGGACAGGGGGAAAAGGGGCAGTACTTC.